Each of the 30 T cell receptor beta chains below was sequenced from the same sample in a study of T cell repertoires in cytomegalovirus infection (dated by TCRdb to the late 2010s). Sequencing was performed on an Illumina HiSeq 1500. TCRdb reanalyzed the raw reads on its own, using fastp at Q25 for trimming and MiXCR for clone calling, and kept in-frame beta chains. Identical CDR3 proteins give one entry, which carries the most common genes and DNA. The sample table shows fewer than 350,000 distinct CDR3 sequences, and around 9.5% are seen once. The biggest ten clones account for around 4.5% of the sample. The sample taken for sequencing was PBMCs. These receptors were collected from a human donor in good health (CMV status not recorded). Some clones in this sample may be carry-over from other donors' samples.

This clonotype occurred many times. This chain joins TRBV7-6 and TRBJ2-6, with D possibly being TRBD2 (5 bases). Germline V gene lookup returns CDR1 SGHVS and CDR2 FNYEAQ. With 4 bases removed from V and 0 bases from J, the gap between germline ends came to 16 bases. The CDR3 consists of 18 residues. The DNA of the CDR3 is TGTGCCAGCAGCTCCGGGCCCTCTACTAGCTCTGGGGCCAACGTCCTGACTTTC. Its translation is CASSSGPSTSSGANVLTF.

This clonotype was recorded at least ten times. The CDR3 is CASSQDLGGGSFYGYTF. For the CDR3, the DNA is TGCGCCAGCAGCCAAGATTTAGGAGGGGGCAGTTTCTATGGCTACACCTTC. This chain links TRBV4-3 with TRBJ1-2; 7 bases match TRBD1. The CDR3 runs to 17 residues. V lost 0 bases and J lost 4; bases outside the gene matches: 11. CDR1 is LGHNA, CDR2 YSLEER, per germline.

This clonotype was detected many times. The rearrangement joins TRBV24-1 to TRBJ1-2, with D tentatively TRBD1 (6 bases). Trimming removed 3 bases at V and 5 bases at J, with 12 bases between. CDR1 is KGHDR, CDR2 SFDVKD, per germline. The CDR3 consists of 14 residues. CDR3 protein: CATSDNDRTYGYTF. The DNA for the CDR3 is TGTGCCACCAGTGATAACGACAGGACTTATGGCTACACCTTC.

V is TRBV6-2 or TRBV6-3 and J is TRBJ1-6; 7 bases agree with TRBD1. In germline, CDR1 is MNHEY, CDR2 SVGEGT. Trimming at V came to 4 bases and at J to 7 bases, leaving 4 bases not matched to a gene. CDR3 length equals 14 residues. The CDR3 DNA reads TGTGCCAGCAGTTGGACAGGCAAGAATTCACCCCTCCACTTT. Its translation: CASSWTGKNSPLHF.

Many counts were recorded for this clonotype. The chain joins TRBV7-2 to TRBJ2-3, with TRBD2 matching over 15 bases. The trim removed 5 bases at V and 0 bases at J, leaving 12 bases unmatched. This CDR3 spans 20 amino acids. Looked up from germline, CDR1 is SGHTA and CDR2 is FQGNSA. The CDR3 bases are TGTGCCAGCAGCCGCCCGGGACTAGCGGGGGGTCATACTAGCACAGATACGCAGTATTTT. Translating it yields CASSRPGLAGGHTSTDTQYF.

V gene TRBV18 combines with J gene TRBJ1-5; no reliable D call. Trimming stripped 4 bases from V and 5 bases from J, with 9 bases between. Germline CDR1 KGHSH, CDR2 LQKENI. CDR3 length equals 13 residues. CDR3 sequence (DNA): TGTGCCAGCTCACTATTAAAGGATCAGCCCCAGCATTTT. The encoded protein is CASSLLKDQPQHF.

The table lists this clonotype with a few counts. This chain joins TRBV20-1 and TRBJ1-1; no reliable D call. Germline-derived CDR1 and CDR2 are DFQATT and SNEGSKA (reference sequence). CDR3 length: 13 amino acids. With 3 bases removed from V and 3 bases from J, the gap between germline ends came to 11 bases. CDR3 residues: CSASSGEYTEAFF. The CDR3 DNA reads as TGCAGTGCTAGCAGCGGGGAGTACACTGAAGCTTTCTTT.

Ten or more counts support this clonotype. V usage is TRBV7-2 and J usage is TRBJ2-7; a possible D gene is TRBD1 (5 bases). Between the trimmed V and J ends, which lost 0 bases and 0 bases, there was a span of 9 bases. CDR3 length: 15 residues. The germline V gene has CDR1 SGHTA and CDR2 FQGNSA. The CDR3 protein is CASSLAPGLSYEQYF. The CDR3 DNA reads TGTGCCAGCAGCTTAGCGCCAGGGCTCTCCTACGAGCAGTACTTC.

This clonotype has more than one count but fewer than ten. The chain carries TRBV28 and TRBJ1-1; no definite D call. Germline loops: CDR1 MDHEN, CDR2 SYDVKM. V lost 4 bases to trimming and J lost 4 bases, with 10 bases between them. The CDR3 runs 13 residues. Written as DNA, the CDR3 is TGTGCCAGCAGTTCTGTTGTGCGCACTGAAGCTTTCTTT. It codes for CASSSVVRTEAFF.

This clonotype was detected many times. This chain uses TRBV7-2 with TRBJ2-2, with D tentatively TRBD1 (5 bases). V lost 2 bases, J lost 7 bases, and 14 bases lay in between. Germline assignment: CDR1 SGHTA and CDR2 FQGNSA. The CDR3 has 15 residues. CDR3 in amino acids: CASSLRQTYIGELFF. CDR3 sequence (DNA): TGTGCCAGCAGCTTAAGACAGACTTACATCGGGGAGCTGTTTTTT.

This chain connects TRBV4-1 to TRBJ2-5, with D perhaps TRBD2 (6 bases). The CDR3 extends over 13 amino acids. Germline CDR1 and CDR2: MGHRA and YSYEKL. Deletions cut 5 bases from V and 4 bases from J, with 11 bases between. The chain's CDR3 is CASSSGTPETQYF. The CDR3 nucleotides read TGCGCCAGCAGCTCCGGGACTCCAGAGACCCAGTACTTC.

This clonotype came up many times. This chain uses TRBV7-2 with TRBJ2-1; TRBD1 agrees at 9 bases. The CDR3 loop spans 14 amino acids. Germline CDR1 and CDR2: SGHTA and FQGNSA. The V gene end was trimmed by 5 bases and the J gene end by 8 bases; junction bases not matched to a gene: 7. The CDR3 reads CASSRTGVLDEQFF. As DNA, the CDR3 is TGTGCCAGCAGCCGGACAGGGGTCCTGGATGAGCAGTTCTTC.

This clonotype was counted at least ten times. The chain is built from TRBV28 and TRBJ1-1; D uncertain. The ends were cut back, 2 bases at V and 0 bases at J, with 4 bases in the middle. This CDR3 contains 13 residues. CDR1 and CDR2 (germline): MDHEN, SYDVKM. CDR3 region: CASSLILNTEAFF. In nucleotides, the CDR3 is TGTGCCAGCAGTTTAATCCTGAACACTGAAGCTTTCTTT.

The chain has TRBV7-2 and TRBJ1-2; no clear D. Germline V gene lookup returns CDR1 SGHTA and CDR2 FQGNSA. The ends were cut back, 1 base at V and 5 bases at J, with 11 bases in the middle. The length of the CDR3 is 14 residues. The CDR3 is CASSLGRAEYGYTF. The CDR3 bases are TGTGCCAGCAGCTTAGGACGGGCCGAGTATGGCTACACCTTC.

This clonotype was detected ten times or more. The gene calls are TRBV7-2 and TRBJ2-1; D not certain. CDR1 is SGHTA, CDR2 FQGNSA, per germline. There are 16 residues in the CDR3. The V end lost 6 bases, the J end lost 7 bases, and 22 bases lay between the germline ends. CDR3 in DNA: TGTGCCAGCAGTTTACTTCCCTCCACCCTAGGAAATGAGCAGTTCTTC. Its protein product is CASSLLPSTLGNEQFF. Complete variable domain (other parts from reference TRBV7-2 and TRBJ2-1): GAGVSQSPSNKVTEKGKDVELRCDPISGHTALYWYRQSLGQGLEFLIYFQGNSAPDKSGLPSDRFSAERTGGSVSTLTIQRTQQEDSAVYLCASSLLPSTLGNEQFFGPGTRLTVL.

The chain carries TRBV6-5 and TRBJ1-2, with D hard to call. The germline CDR1 and CDR2 sequences are MNHEY and SVGAGI. V lost 2 bases and J lost 0, with 4 bases in between. CDR3 length equals 13 residues. The CDR3 DNA reads TGTGCCAGCAGTTACAGAGCTAACTATGGCTACACCTTC. Protein sequence: CASSYRANYGYTF.

This clonotype was recorded at least ten times. V usage is TRBV28 and J usage is TRBJ2-5; 14 nucleotides align to TRBD2. Germline V gives CDR1 MDHEN, CDR2 SYDVKM. Trimming cost V 6 bases and J 2 bases; bases outside gene matches: 14. This CDR3 comprises 19 residues. CDR3 amino acids: CASRRGLAGGVDWQETQYF. Here the CDR3 DNA reads TGTGCCAGCAGAAGAGGACTAGCGGGAGGAGTGGATTGGCAAGAGACCCAGTACTTC.

This clonotype occurred a few times. The chain is built from TRBV18 and TRBJ2-2; TRBD2 matches at 8 bases. Germline values: CDR1 KGHSH, CDR2 LQKENI. V shed 1 base, J shed 1 base, and the junction held 8 bases outside the gene matches. The CDR3 contains 18 residues. In DNA, the CDR3 is TGTGCCAGCTCACCACTTGGTAGCGGGGCCTTGAACACCGGGGAGCTGTTTTTT. Translation: CASSPLGSGALNTGELFF. The whole variable domain, remainder taken from reference TRBV18 and TRBJ2-2, is NAGVMQNPRHLVRRRGQEARLRCSPMKGHSHVYWYRQLPEEGLKFMVYLQKENIIDESGMPKERFSAEFPKEGPSILRIQQVVRGDSAAYFCASSPLGSGALNTGELFFGEGSRLTVL.

The chain combines TRBV6-2 or TRBV6-3 with TRBJ2-7; D could derive from TRBD1 or TRBD2 (5 bases each). The germline V gene has CDR1 MNHEY and CDR2 SVGEGT. V lost 6 bases to trimming and J lost 4 bases, with 19 bases between them. This CDR3 is built from 15 residues. The chain's CDR3 is CASRFAEGLGYEQYF. The CDR3 coding sequence is TGTGCCAGCAGATTTGCAGAGGGGCTAGGGTACGAGCAGTACTTC.

The chain couples TRBV6-6 to TRBJ2-1, with 9 nucleotides matching TRBD2. CDR3 length: 15 amino acids. From germline, CDR1 is MNHNY and CDR2 SVGAGI (reference sequence). J was trimmed by 6 bases and V by 7 bases; bases with no gene match: 10. CDR3 loop: CASNIKPTSGNEQFF. Here the CDR3 DNA reads TGTGCCAGCAACATAAAACCGACTAGCGGCAATGAGCAGTTCTTC.

This clonotype has a handful of counts. This CDR3 reads CASSQSDYSYEQYF. CDR3 DNA: TGCGCCAGCAGCCAAAGCGACTACTCCTACGAGCAGTACTTC. V gene TRBV4-1 combines with J gene TRBJ2-7; TRBD2 might be the D (5 bases). The germline V gene has CDR1 MGHRA and CDR2 YSYEKL. The CDR3 has 14 residues. Trimming pared 2 bases from V and 0 bases from J, leaving 8 bases between.

The chain is built from TRBV7-9 and TRBJ2-6; TRBD1 matches at 7 bases. J gave up 1 base and V 1 base, and 7 bases lay outside the gene matches. CDR3 length: 18 residues. The germline V gene encodes CDR1 SEHNR and CDR2 FQNEAQ (reference sequence). The CDR3 spells CASSLEGRGMSGANVLTF. CDR3 nucleotides: TGTGCCAGCAGCTTAGAAGGCAGGGGGATGTCTGGGGCCAACGTCCTGACTTTC.

For the CDR3, the DNA is TGTGCCAGCAGTGCTACGGCCGGGACAGGAACCGAGCAGTACTTC. Amino acids: CASSATAGTGTEQYF. The V gene is TRBV6-8, the J gene TRBJ2-7; 8 bases map to TRBD1. The CDR3 loop spans 15 amino acids. Germline V lookup: CDR1 MNHGY, CDR2 SAAAGT. V was clipped by 5 bases and J by 6 bases; unmatched bases: 12.

The V gene is TRBV7-2, the J gene TRBJ1-5; TRBD1 might be the D (6 bases). Germline loops: CDR1 SGHTA, CDR2 FQGNSA. Trimming left V 4 bases short and J 7 bases short, with 14 bases between. The CDR3 has 14 residues. CDR3 amino acids: CASSSTGHGQPQHF. CDR3 DNA sequence: TGTGCCAGCAGCTCTACAGGGCATGGACAGCCCCAGCATTTT.

This clonotype showed up many times. The chain carries TRBV7-2 and TRBJ1-1, with D possibly matching TRBD1 (5 bases). V shed 5 bases and J shed 5 bases, with 18 bases lying between them. This CDR3 contains 15 residues. Per the germline V gene, CDR1 is SGHTA and CDR2 is FQGNSA. The chain's CDR3 is CASSAAGRGRTEAFF. CDR3 nucleotide sequence: TGTGCCAGCAGCGCCGCCGGGAGGGGCCGAACTGAAGCTTTCTTT.

This clonotype occurred a few times. The rearrangement links TRBV7-9 to TRBJ2-3, with TRBD2 matching 12 bases. V lost 1 base, J lost 5 bases, and 4 bases stayed unmatched. This CDR3 region has 16 residues. Germline V gene sequence: CDR1 SEHNR, CDR2 FQNEAQ (reference sequence). The CDR3 sequence is CASSLGLAGEGDTQYF. Here the CDR3 DNA reads TGTGCCAGCAGCTTAGGACTAGCGGGAGAGGGAGATACGCAGTATTTT.

The chain employs TRBV28 and TRBJ2-4, with TRBD2 matching 9 bases. The CDR3 sequence is 16 residues long. The junction had 12 bases not matched to a gene; V was cut back by 6 bases and J by 6 bases. CDR1 and CDR2 from the germline V gene are MDHEN and SYDVKM. Written as DNA, the CDR3 is TGTGCCAGCAGCCCTCCAGGGGCGGGAGGGGCAAACATTCAGTACTTC. As protein: CASSPPGAGGANIQYF.

The sample holds a few counts of this clonotype. This sequence joins TRBV7-9 and TRBJ2-1; 8 nucleotides agree with TRBD1. Trimming took 6 bases from V and 5 from J; bases not matched to a gene: 9. Germline V gene lookup returns CDR1 SEHNR and CDR2 FQNEAQ (reference sequence). This CDR3 comprises 15 residues. The CDR3 loop reads CASREDRERDNEQFF. DNA for the CDR3: TGTGCCAGCAGGGAGGACAGGGAACGGGACAATGAGCAGTTCTTC. Full variable domain (rest looked up from reference TRBV7-9 and TRBJ2-1): DTGVSQNPRHKITKRGQNVTFRCDPISEHNRLYWYRQTLGQGPEFLTYFQNEAQLEKSRLLSDRFSAERPKGSFSTLEIQRTEQGDSAMYLCASREDRERDNEQFFGPGTRLTVL.

In nucleotides, the CDR3 is TGTGCCAGCAGCTCTCCCCGACAGGGGGGCGAGCAGTACTTC. Translated, it gives CASSSPRQGGEQYF. The chain carries TRBV7-9 and TRBJ2-7; 9 bases match TRBD1. This CDR3 is 14 amino acids long. Germline V gene data show CDR1 as SEHNR and CDR2 as FQNEAQ (reference sequence). V dropped 4 bases and J dropped 6; count of bases not matched to a gene: 7.

In this sample, this clonotype turned up many times. The chain uses TRBV7-8 and TRBJ1-2, with D maybe TRBD1 (5 bases). Germline lookup yields CDR1 SGHVS and CDR2 FQNEAQ. Trimming removed 1 base from V and 0 bases from J, with 9 bases in between. The CDR3 has 15 residues. The CDR3 DNA reads TGTGCCAGCAGCTTAGGTCAGGGAGCTAACTATGGCTACACCTTC. Translation gives CASSLGQGANYGYTF.